This paragraph reports one T cell receptor beta chain. Its antigen is as yet unknown. A distinct unique molecular identifier was carried by each TCR cDNA molecule. TCRdb analysed the 5' RACE reads with MiXCR anew, one entry per CDR3 protein. In the table there are 40,000 or so distinct CDR3 sequences, roughly 5.4% of which are singletons. Germline CDR1 is SGHRS and CDR2 is YFSETQ. The CDR3 length is 13 residues. The V gene end was trimmed by 3 bases and the J gene end by 3 bases; junction bases not matched to a gene: 0. This sample is drawn from a study of spatial heterogeneity in lung cancer. Overall study findings and caveats: The study found ubiquitous expanded tumor TCRs in blood more at resection than follow-up.

Time point meaning: sample taken at primary tumor resection. The sequence was collected from a female donor with early-stage non-small cell lung cancer. This sample comprised PBMCs, obtained at surgery. V usage is TRBV5-1 and J usage is TRBJ2-7; 10 bases line up with TRBD1. The CDR3 DNA is TGCGCCAGCAGCTGGGACAGGGGCTACGAGCAGTACTTC. Its protein product is CASSWDRGYEQYF.